This record covers a single T cell receptor beta chain. Antigen specificity is unknown. V shed 3 bases and J shed 6 bases, with 6 bases lying between them. CDR1 and CDR2 (germline): MNHNS, SASEGT. The CDR3 totals 12 residues. Documented time point: sample taken at primary tumor resection. The study sequenced unsorted whole RNA from tumor, nontumor lung or frozen PBMC. The data derive from a study of spatial heterogeneity in lung cancer. Findings of the study overall: Ubiquitous expanded tumor TCRs were observed in blood more at resection than follow-up.

Unique molecular identifiers, one per molecule, were present on every TCR cDNA molecule. Each CDR3 protein gets one entry after TCRdb re-called the 5' RACE reads with MiXCR. The repertoire includes around 74,000 distinct CDR3 sequences, 13% of them detected once, and 7.2% sits in the top ten. This chain joins TRBV6-1 and TRBJ1-5; D not resolved. The TCR originated in a male donor with early-stage non-small cell lung cancer. This sample comprised PBMCs, obtained at surgery. The CDR3 region has the DNA TGTGCCAGCAGTGAGAGTAGTCAGCCCCAGCATTTT. It codes for CASSESSQPQHF.